Sequencing of this T cell receptor beta chain was carried out in a study of blood T cell repertoires in COVID-19. At the level of the study: Nucleic acid was either cDNA or gDNA, and it came from T cells, B-cell-depleted T cells, or PBMCs.

In terms of age and location, participants ranged from roughly 18 to 90 years and lived in approximately 26 US areas. Categorization into cohorts depended on clinical history that participants reported. Methods used by the authors: Amplifying reference gene primers gave estimates of nucleated cell counts. Only in-frame clones appear in the TCRdb table, and some are missing; sequencing was by immunoSEQ multiplex PCR. V, J and clone size were drawn from that table, and D and trimming were deduced from the DNA. The table includes under 300,000 clones, 87% detected once. In germline, CDR1 is MGHRA, CDR2 YSYEKL. Deletions cut 3 bases from V and 4 bases from J, with 24 bases between. This CDR3 contains 18 residues.

The genes are TRBV4-1 and TRBJ1-2; D uncertain. Sequences were obtained from PBMCs or T cells enriched from blood (not recorded which). The receptor's source is a woman in her thirties with acute COVID-19. The CDR3 region has the DNA TGCGCCAGCAGCCAGCATTCGGCACATAGCCTCACCCGCTATGGCTACACCTTC. This codes for CASSQHSAHSLTRYGYTF.